Shown below are 2 T cell receptor beta chains from a single sample sequenced in a study of blood T cell repertoires in COVID-19. Sequencing used immunoSEQ multiplex PCR; TCRdb keeps in-frame clones, though not all of them. Here the sample spans 470,000 or so clones, around 85% being singletons. The sample was peripheral blood. All receptors come from a human donor in a cohort sampled during active COVID-19.

The chain is built from TRBV27 and TRBJ2-5; no firm D call. In germline, CDR1 is MNHEY, CDR2 SMNVEV (reference sequence). The CDR3 spans 14 residues. Trimming shortened V by 0 bases and J by 7 bases, and 12 bases separated the two germline ends. The DNA for the CDR3 is TGTGCCAGCAGTTTATCGGTACCCCCGAGGACCCAGTACTTC. Its translation is CASSLSVPPRTQYF.

The J gene is TRBJ2-1, the V gene TRBV25-1; TRBD2 aligns across 7 bases. V trimming: 3 bases; J trimming: 4 bases; junction bases outside the gene matches: 6. Germline lookup yields CDR1 MGHDK and CDR2 SYGVNS. The CDR3 has 15 residues. The CDR3, as DNA: TGTGCCAGCAGTGACGTTTCAGCGGGATACAATGAGCAGTTCTTC. It translates to CASSDVSAGYNEQFF.